These 26 T cell receptor beta chains came from one sample sequenced in a study of post-analysis software for immune sequencing data. Unique-molecular-identifier-tagged TCR beta cDNA libraries were used. TCRdb redid the calling of the PCR reads with MiXCR, one entry per CDR3 protein. The data show roughly 430,000 distinct CDR3 sequences, roughly 38% seen once. No cognate antigen is known for these TCRs. General study findings and limits: Controls had lower frequencies than patients of 4 or 5 TRBV segments, which included TRBV5-6, TRBV5-1 and TRBV20-1.

The specimen was blood. The source of these receptors is a girl aged 2-10 years with multiple sclerosis.

The chain links TRBV21-1 to TRBJ1-2; the table's TRBD1 call for D was not verified on the DNA. TRBV21-1 corresponds to a pseudogene. This CDR3 contains 16 residues. DNA for the CDR3: TGTGCCAGCAGCAAAGGGGGGTTTAGGAGTTCCTATGACTACACCTTC. The encoded protein is CASSKGGFRSSYDYTF.

The genes are TRBV12-3 or TRBV12-4 and TRBJ1-5; D not certain. This CDR3 region has 14 residues. Trimming left V 2 bases short and J 2 bases short, with 7 bases between. Here the CDR3 reads CASSLRWGNQPQHF. CDR3 coding DNA: TGTGCCAGCAGTTTAAGGTGGGGCAATCAGCCCCAGCATTTT.

The CDR3 here is CASSPHRARPQLSTDTQYF. The CDR3 nucleotides read TGTGCCAGCAGTCCACACCGGGCCAGACCCCAACTTAGCACAGATACGCAGTATTTT. This sequence joins TRBV12-3 or TRBV12-4 and TRBJ2-3; D ambiguous. The CDR3 is 19 amino acids. Trimming left V 5 bases short and J 0 bases short, with 24 bases between.

The rearrangement links TRBV7-6 to TRBJ2-3; 9 nucleotides match TRBD2. The germline V gene has CDR1 SGHVS and CDR2 FNYEAQ. V trimming: 3 bases; J trimming: 4 bases; junction bases outside the gene matches: 2. The CDR3 runs to 14 residues. This CDR3 is CASSLGLAPDTQYF. The DNA of the CDR3 is TGTGCCAGCAGCTTGGGACTAGCTCCAGATACGCAGTATTTT.

This clonotype was seen more than once but under ten times. The rearrangement links TRBV11-2 to TRBJ1-2; D remains ambiguous. This CDR3 region has 15 residues. Trimming removed 4 bases at V and 10 bases at J, with 22 bases between. Germline V gene data show CDR1 as SGHAT and CDR2 as FQNNGV. The CDR3 DNA is TGTGCCAGCAGCTCCTCAATAAGCCTCGGAGTAACCTACACCTTC. Its translation: CASSSSISLGVTYTF.

This chain links TRBV7-8 with TRBJ2-7; the D is unclear. Trimming pared 1 base from V and 2 bases from J, leaving 18 bases between. There are 17 residues in the CDR3. Per germline, CDR1 SGHVS and CDR2 FQNEAQ. The CDR3 nucleotides are TGTGCCAGCAGCTTAGAGAGGAGTGGCGGCAGTCCCTACGAGCAGTACTTC. Encoded protein: CASSLERSGGSPYEQYF.

In nucleotides, the CDR3 is TGTGCCAGCAGAGTTAAGGGGGCGAAGACCCAGTACTTC. Translation gives CASRVKGAKTQYF. The V and J genes are TRBV7-9 and TRBJ2-5; 7 nucleotides agree with TRBD1. This CDR3 region has 13 residues. V lost 6 bases, J lost 6 bases, and 7 bases stayed unmatched. Germline CDR1 and CDR2: SEHNR and FQNEAQ (reference sequence). The whole variable domain, remainder taken from reference TRBV7-9 and TRBJ2-5, is DTGVSQNPRHKITKRGQNVTFRCDPISEHNRLYWYRQTLGQGPEFLTYFQNEAQLEKSRLLSDRFSAERPKGSFSTLEIQRTEQGDSAMYLCASRVKGAKTQYFGPGTRLLVL.

About this clonotype: One junction end does not reproduce the germline sequence, and a read error may be involved. The chain carries TRBV20-1 and TRBJ2-1; a weak D match, TRBD2 (5 bases). Looked up from germline, CDR1 is DFQATT and CDR2 is SNEGSKA (reference sequence). The CDR3 is 14 amino acids. The CDR3: CSTSSPGQNNEQFF. Written as DNA, the CDR3 is TGCAGTACTAGTAGCCCCGGGCAGAACAATGAGCAGTTCTTC.

This clonotype has just a few counts. V is TRBV7-2 and J is TRBJ2-1, with a possible D match to TRBD2 (5 bases). V gave up 2 bases and J gave up 0 bases, with 11 bases separating them. CDR1 is SGHTA, CDR2 FQGNSA, per germline. This CDR3 has 16 amino acids. The CDR3: CASSLRATSSYNEQFF. CDR3 DNA: TGTGCCAGCAGCTTAAGGGCTACTAGCTCCTACAATGAGCAGTTCTTC.

The chain is built from TRBV12-3 or TRBV12-4 and TRBJ2-7; D is perhaps TRBD1 (6 bases). CDR3 size: 14 residues. Trimming cost V 5 bases and J 3 bases, with 14 bases left between them. This chain's CDR3 is CASSPRQVYYEQYF. The CDR3 region has the DNA TGTGCCAGCAGTCCAAGACAGGTCTACTACGAGCAGTACTTC.

This clonotype showed up just a few times. This chain links TRBV12-3 or TRBV12-4 with TRBJ2-1, with TRBD1 matching 8 bases. The CDR3 is made up of 20 amino acids. J lost 3 bases, V lost 6 bases, and 22 bases had no gene match. The CDR3 reads CASRPLTGVPPRAGYNEQFF. In DNA, the CDR3 is TGTGCCAGCAGGCCTTTGACAGGGGTCCCTCCTCGCGCTGGCTACAATGAGCAGTTCTTC.

V gene TRBV7-2 combines with J gene TRBJ2-3; weak D call: TRBD2 (6 bases). V dropped 4 bases and J dropped 2 bases, with 19 bases sitting between them. Germline V CDR1 and CDR2: SGHTA, FQGNSA. The CDR3 runs to 17 residues. In DNA form, the CDR3 reads TGTGCCAGCAGCTCCGGGACGGCGGGAATTTCCACAGATACGCAGTATTTT. Amino acid sequence: CASSSGTAGISTDTQYF.

The chain is built from TRBV28 and TRBJ1-2; D gene uncertain. V was clipped by 3 bases and J by 5 bases, with 7 bases between them. The CDR3 is made up of 12 amino acids. Germline CDR1 and CDR2: MDHEN and SYDVKM. The CDR3 spells CASSFLGYGYTF. The CDR3 DNA reads TGTGCCAGCAGTTTCCTGGGTTATGGCTACACCTTC.

This clonotype was counted only a few times. The genes are TRBV9 and TRBJ2-5; D is undetermined. The length of the CDR3 is 18 residues. V was trimmed by 4 bases and J by 4 bases, leaving 26 bases between them. Germline assignment: CDR1 SGDLS and CDR2 YYNGEE. The CDR3 nucleotides are TGTGCCAGCAGCCCTCAATCTTCAGCGATCCTGAAGGTAGAGACCCAGTACTTC. Encoded protein: CASSPQSSAILKVETQYF. The full variable domain, in which reference TRBV9 and TRBJ2-5 provide the parts outside the CDR3, is DSGVTQTPKHLITATGQRVTLRCSPRSGDLSVYWYQQSLDQGLQFLIQYYNGEERAKGNILERFSAQQFPDLHSELNLSSLELGDSALYFCASSPQSSAILKVETQYFGPGTRLLVL.

In its sample, this clonotype was seen a few times. The V and J genes are TRBV3-1 and TRBJ2-5; D not resolved. V lost 1 base and J lost 9, with 9 bases in between. CDR1 LGHDT and CDR2 YNNKEL come from the germline V gene (reference sequence). This CDR3 region has 12 residues. CDR3 nucleotide sequence: TGTGCCAGCAGCCAAGGAAGTCGGGCCCAGTACTTC. This gives the protein CASSQGSRAQYF.

The chain couples TRBV7-9 to TRBJ2-7, with D unresolved. The CDR3 has 13 residues. The germline V gene has CDR1 SEHNR and CDR2 FQNEAQ (reference sequence). V lost 5 bases, J lost 3 bases, and 11 bases lay in between. DNA for the CDR3: TGTGCCAGCAGCCCAGCAAGAAGCTACGAGCAGTACTTC. Translated: CASSPARSYEQYF.

This clonotype was seen more than once but under ten times. The V call is TRBV29-1, the J call TRBJ1-1, with 9 bases that match TRBD1. The germline V gene has CDR1 SQVTM and CDR2 ANQGSEA. This CDR3 has 15 residues. Trimming took 2 bases from V and 3 from J; bases not matched to a gene: 7. The CDR3 reads CSVELRRTGDTEAFF. CDR3 in DNA: TGCAGCGTTGAACTGAGGCGGACAGGGGACACTGAAGCTTTCTTT.

CDR3 amino acids: CASSRSYRDPHNEQFF. The CDR3 nucleotides read TGTGCCAGCAGCCGCAGCTACAGAGACCCACACAATGAGCAGTTCTTC. The chain is built from TRBV6-2 or TRBV6-3 and TRBJ2-1; D gene unclear. The germline V gene has CDR1 MNHEY and CDR2 SVGEGT. This CDR3 is built from 16 residues. The V end lost 6 bases, the J end lost 5 bases, and 20 bases lay between the germline ends.

The genes are TRBV10-3 and TRBJ2-3; TRBD2 agrees at 7 bases. The junction had 4 bases not matched to a gene; V was cut back by 7 bases and J by 3 bases. This CDR3 spans 13 amino acids. Germline V lookup: CDR1 ENHRY, CDR2 SYGVKD. The CDR3 here is CAITREGTDTQYF. CDR3 sequence (DNA): TGTGCCATCACGAGGGAGGGGACAGATACGCAGTATTTT.

The DNA of the CDR3 is TGCAGTGCTAGAGATCCGGCCAAGAGTTCAGGCGATCAGTACTTC. Residues: CSARDPAKSSGDQYF. This rearrangement joins TRBV20-1 to TRBJ2-5; D remains unclear. Germline V gene lookup returns CDR1 DFQATT and CDR2 SNEGSKA (reference sequence). V gave up 0 bases and J gave up 11 bases, with 22 bases separating them. The CDR3 runs to 15 residues.

This clonotype has a handful of counts. J is TRBJ1-5 and V is TRBV7-2, with D possibly matching TRBD1 (6 bases). The germline CDR1 and CDR2 sequences are SGHTA and FQGNSA. The CDR3 length is 15 residues. Trimming shortened V by 5 bases and J by 0 bases, and 11 bases separated the two germline ends. The CDR3 sequence is CASSPQGSSNQPQHF. The CDR3 region has the DNA TGTGCCAGCAGCCCCCAGGGGTCTAGCAATCAGCCCCAGCATTTT.

This clonotype came up a few times. This chain joins TRBV7-3 and TRBJ2-3; the D is unclear. In germline, CDR1 is SGHTA, CDR2 FQGTGA. The V and J ends lost 5 bases and 2 bases respectively, with 11 bases between them. The CDR3 extends over 14 amino acids. CDR3 sequence reads: CASSQLGDTDTQYF. In DNA, the CDR3 is TGTGCCAGCAGCCAACTGGGTGACACAGATACGCAGTATTTT.

This clonotype was seen many times. V and J are TRBV6-2 or TRBV6-3 and TRBJ2-3; TRBD2 matches 10 bases. CDR3 size: 17 residues. In germline, CDR1 is MNHEY, CDR2 SVGEGT. The J segment lost 6 bases and the V segment lost 0 bases, leaving 9 bases of the junction unmatched. CDR3 residues: CASSYSLAGGFVDTQYF. CDR3 bases: TGTGCCAGCAGTTACTCATTAGCGGGGGGATTCGTGGATACGCAGTATTTT.

This chain joins TRBV7-2 and TRBJ2-1; D unclear. Germline CDR1 and CDR2: SGHTA and FQGNSA. CDR3 length equals 15 residues. V lost 5 bases and J 4 bases, leaving 15 bases between the germline ends. Here the CDR3 reads CASSQGPSEYNEQFF. The CDR3 region has the DNA TGTGCCAGCAGCCAAGGGCCGAGTGAATACAATGAGCAGTTCTTC.

This chain links TRBV24-1 with TRBJ1-2; no clear D gene. This CDR3 spans 15 amino acids. V shed 2 bases and J shed 5 bases, with 14 bases lying between them. Germline CDR1 KGHDR, CDR2 SFDVKD. The CDR3 sequence: CATSDSTGKRYGYTF. Here the CDR3 DNA reads TGTGCCACCAGTGATTCAACGGGGAAACGTTATGGCTACACCTTC.

This clonotype appeared a single time. The J gene is TRBJ1-2, the V gene TRBV6-5; 8 bases map to TRBD1. This CDR3 comprises 15 residues. V lost 6 bases, J lost 2 bases, and 8 bases stayed unmatched. Germline CDR1 reads MNHEY; CDR2 reads SVGAGI. CDR3 bases: TGTGCCAGCAGGCCGGAAACAGGGGGAAACTATGGCTACACCTTC. Translating gives CASRPETGGNYGYTF.